Listed below are T cell receptor beta chains from one sample, sequenced in a study of blood T cell repertoires in COVID-19. Here immunoSEQ multiplex PCR was the method, and the copy in TCRdb shows in-frame clones only, minus some. The sample comprises more than 85,000 clones, 80% to 90% of which are singletons, and about a sixth rests with the top ten. Source material: peripheral blood. The receptors derive from a human donor in a cohort sampled during active COVID-19. The CDR3 runs from the conserved cysteine through the conserved F or W. D genes are given only for firm matches. Clone sizes are given selectively: once, few, many, or a class where the clone is expanded.

NA	few	TRBJ1-2	TRBV12-3/TRBV12-4	13	CASSLAPIYGYTF	TGTGCCAGCAGTTTAGCTCCAATTTATGGCTACACCTTC
NA	NA	TRBJ1-1	TRBV5-4	14	CASSSDRPYTEAFF	TGTGCCAGCAGCTCGGACAGACCTTACACTGAAGCTTTCTTT
NA	NA	TRBJ2-5	TRBV6-5	14	CASSYEAGWRTQYF	TGTGCCAGCAGTTACGAGGCGGGTTGGCGGACCCAGTACTTC
NA	NA	TRBJ1-6	TRBV9	17	CASSVNTQGAGASPLHF	TGTGCCAGCAGCGTAAACACCCAGGGAGCGGGGGCTTCACCCCTCCACTTT
NA	NA	TRBJ1-3	TRBV18	16	CASSPRTAPSGNTIYF	TGTGCCAGCTCACCAAGGACAGCTCCATCTGGAAACACCATATATTTT
NA	NA	TRBJ2-2	TRBV28	16	CATYRGGSSNTGELFF	TGTGCCACCTACAGGGGGGGCTCGTCAAACACCGGGGAGCTGTTTTTT
NA	NA	TRBJ1-1	TRBV7-8	14	CASSLAAGGTEAFF	TGTGCCAGCAGCTTAGCCGCCGGGGGCACTGAAGCTTTCTTT
TRBD1	NA	TRBJ2-7	TRBV27	14	CATQLTGILRQQYF	TGTGCCACACAATTGACAGGGATCCTACGTCAGCAGTACTTC
NA	NA	TRBJ2-4	TRBV4-1	16	CASSQVYGGVQNIQYF	TGCGCCAGCAGCCAAGTGTATGGAGGGGTCCAAAACATTCAGTACTTC
NA	few	TRBJ2-1	TRBV6-5	15	CASGKGLTLGDEQFF	TGTGCCAGCGGAAAGGGGCTAACCCTCGGCGATGAGCAGTTCTTC
TRBD1	NA	TRBJ2-1	TRBV12-3/TRBV12-4	13	CASSWDRLGEQFF	TGTGCCAGCAGTTGGGACAGGCTGGGTGAGCAGTTCTTC
NA	once	TRBJ1-6	TRBV5-1	18	CASSLRSRGESYNSPLHF	TGCGCCAGCAGCTTGAGGTCCAGGGGAGAATCCTATAATTCACCCCTCCACTTT
NA	NA	TRBJ1-6	TRBV27	14	CASSLASSRSPLHF	TGTGCCAGCAGTTTAGCCAGTTCCCGTTCACCCCTCCACTTT
NA	NA	TRBJ1-1	TRBV28	15	CASRPARTPNTEAFF	TGTGCCAGCAGACCCGCCAGGACACCGAACACTGAAGCTTTCTTT
NA	NA	TRBJ1-5	TRBV10-2	14	CASSESGVDQPQHF	TGCGCCAGCAGTGAGTCCGGAGTGGATCAGCCCCAGCATTTT
NA	NA	TRBJ2-2	TRBV19	16	CASSIASGESSGELFF	TGTGCCAGTAGTATAGCGTCAGGGGAGAGCTCCGGGGAGCTGTTTTTT
TRBD1	NA	TRBJ2-3	TRBV5-4	14	CASSLMTGADTQYF	TGTGCCAGCAGCCTGATGACAGGGGCAGATACGCAGTATTTT
NA	NA	TRBJ1-1	TRBV10-3	14	CAISGRGTNTEAFF	TGTGCCATCAGTGGGAGAGGAACGAACACTGAAGCTTTCTTT